By share, the clone carrying this T cell receptor (beta chain) ranks as medium-sized. The antigen remains unidentified. CDR3 regions of TCR beta were amplified from RNA transcripts. HTBI primers served in a first-round RT-PCR, which a second-round multiplex PCR followed. TCRdb processed the multiplex PCR reads anew with MiXCR; each CDR3 protein has one entry. The sample includes around 51,000 distinct CDR3 sequences, about 50% of them seen just once. Germline V gene data show CDR1 as DFQATT and CDR2 as SNEGSKA (reference sequence). Trimming shortened V by 3 bases and J by 6 bases, and 8 bases separated the two germline ends. The CDR3 extends over 11 amino acids. The data originate from a study of Graves' ophthalmopathy and Graves' hyperthyroidism. Findings of the study overall: Most thyroid clonotypes expanded beyond 0.001 frequency were also found in blood.

The source of this sequence is an adult man with Graves' ophthalmopathy. The sample was peripheral blood. This chain links TRBV20-1 with TRBJ1-2, with D maybe TRBD1 (5 bases). Here the CDR3 DNA reads TGCAGTGCTAGTGCAGGGAATGGCTACACCTTC. Residues: CSASAGNGYTF.